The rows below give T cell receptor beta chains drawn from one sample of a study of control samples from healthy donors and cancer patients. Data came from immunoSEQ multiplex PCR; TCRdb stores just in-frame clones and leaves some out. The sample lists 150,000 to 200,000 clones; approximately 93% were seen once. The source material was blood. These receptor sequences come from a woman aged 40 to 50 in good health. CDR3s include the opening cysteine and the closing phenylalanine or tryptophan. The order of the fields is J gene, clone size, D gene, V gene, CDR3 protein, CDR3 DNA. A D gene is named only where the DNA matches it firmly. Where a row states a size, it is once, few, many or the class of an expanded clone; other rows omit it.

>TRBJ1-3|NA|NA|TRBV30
CAWSVGFGNTIYF
TGTGCCTGGAGTGTGGGGTTTGGAAACACCATATATTTT
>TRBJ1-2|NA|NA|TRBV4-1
CASSQDRPYGYTF
TGCGCCAGCAGCCAAGATCGCCCCTATGGCTACACCTTC
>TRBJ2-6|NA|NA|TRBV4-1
CASSQAPAGANVLTF
TGCGCCAGCAGCCAAGCGCCAGCTGGGGCCAACGTCCTGACTTTC
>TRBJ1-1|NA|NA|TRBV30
CAWVTGLGTEAFF
TGTGCCTGGGTAACAGGGTTGGGCACTGAAGCTTTCTTT
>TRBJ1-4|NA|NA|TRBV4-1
CASSQDLDYEKLFF
TGCGCCAGCAGCCAAGATCTCGATTATGAAAAACTGTTTTTT
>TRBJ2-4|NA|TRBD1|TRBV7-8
CASSLGRGQGKGIQYF
TGTGCCAGCAGCTTAGGTCGGGGACAGGGGAAGGGCATTCAGTACTTC
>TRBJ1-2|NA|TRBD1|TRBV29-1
CSVGQGADYGYTF
TGCAGCGTTGGACAGGGCGCGGACTATGGCTACACCTTC
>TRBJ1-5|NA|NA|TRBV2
CASSGSNNQPQHF
TGTGCCAGCAGTGGGTCCAACAATCAGCCCCAGCATTTT
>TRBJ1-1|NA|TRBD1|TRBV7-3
CASSLTPGLGQRAFF
TGTGCCAGCAGCTTAACTCCCGGTTTGGGACAGCGGGCTTTCTTT
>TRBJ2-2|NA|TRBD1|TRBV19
CASSVRDRNTGELFF
TGTGCCAGTAGTGTACGGGACAGAAACACCGGGGAGCTGTTTTTT
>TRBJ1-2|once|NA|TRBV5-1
CASSLQGTDGYTF
TGCGCCAGCAGCTTGCAGGGAACCGACGGCTACACCTTC
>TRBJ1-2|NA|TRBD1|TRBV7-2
CASSHPRWDREGGYTF
TGTGCCAGCAGCCACCCTCGATGGGACAGGGAAGGTGGCTACACCTTC
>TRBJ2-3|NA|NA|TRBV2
CASSRTIYTQYF
TGTGCCAGCAGCCGGACTATATATACGCAGTATTTT
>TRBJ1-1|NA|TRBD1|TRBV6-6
CASSYPGQGGAEAFF
TGTGCCAGCAGTTACCCCGGACAGGGCGGTGCTGAAGCTTTCTTT
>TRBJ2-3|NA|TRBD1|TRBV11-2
CASSPRQGWGTDTQYF
TGTGCCAGCAGCCCCCGACAGGGTTGGGGCACAGATACGCAGTATTTT
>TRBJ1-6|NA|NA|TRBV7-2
CASSSGPRSSPLHF
TGTGCCAGCAGCTCGGGACCCAGAAGTTCACCCCTCCACTTT
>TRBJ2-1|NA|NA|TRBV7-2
CASSLEIRGGEQFF
TGTGCCAGCAGCTTAGAAATAAGGGGCGGTGAGCAGTTCTTC
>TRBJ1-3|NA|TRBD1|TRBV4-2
CASSQAGGTGNTIYF
TGTGCCAGCAGCCAGGCAGGGGGAACTGGAAACACCATATATTTT
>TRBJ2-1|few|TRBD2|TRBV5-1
CASSLESGSSYNEQFF
TGCGCCAGCAGCTTGGAAAGCGGGAGCTCCTACAATGAGCAGTTCTTC
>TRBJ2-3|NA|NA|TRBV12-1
CASSFGTPGTGATDTQYF
TGTGCCAGCAGCTTTGGGACGCCCGGGACAGGGGCTACAGATACGCAGTATTTT
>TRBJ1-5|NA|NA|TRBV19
CASRPLGGQNQPQHF
TGTGCCAGTAGGCCTTTGGGGGGCCAAAATCAGCCCCAGCATTTT
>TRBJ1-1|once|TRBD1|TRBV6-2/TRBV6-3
CASSSGTGGMNTEAFF
TGTGCCAGCAGCTCCGGGACAGGGGGCATGAACACTGAAGCTTTCTTT
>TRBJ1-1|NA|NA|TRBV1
CTSSRDRALIKNTEAFF
TGCACCAGCAGCCGGGACAGGGCCTTAATAAAGAACACTGAAGCTTTCTTT
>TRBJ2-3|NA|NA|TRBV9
CASSAGPGTDTQYF
TGTGCCAGCAGCGCCGGCCCGGGGACAGATACGCAGTATTTT
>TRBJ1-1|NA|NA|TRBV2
CASSERFRELMNTEAFF
TGTGCCAGCAGTGAAAGGTTCAGGGAATTAATGAACACTGAAGCTTTCTTT
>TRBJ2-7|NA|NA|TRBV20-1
CSVRGSYEQYF
TGCAGTGTTCGGGGCTCCTACGAGCAGTACTTC
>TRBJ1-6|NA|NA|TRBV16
CASSQTPNSPLHF
TGTGCCAGCAGCCAAACTCCTAATTCACCCCTCCACTTT
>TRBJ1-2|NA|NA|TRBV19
CASSAARGNYGYTF
TGTGCCAGTAGTGCCGCACGGGGGAACTATGGCTACACCTTC
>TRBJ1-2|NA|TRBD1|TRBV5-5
CASSSSDRGAVGYTF
TGTGCCAGCAGCTCGAGCGACAGGGGTGCGGTTGGCTACACCTTC
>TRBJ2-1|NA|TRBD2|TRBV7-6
CASSRGGSGGSSYNEQFF
TGTGCCAGCAGCAGGGGCGGTAGCGGGGGGAGCTCCTACAATGAGCAGTTCTTC
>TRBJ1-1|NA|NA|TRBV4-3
CASSQVSISEAFF
TGCGCCAGCAGCCAAGTTTCGATCTCTGAAGCTTTCTTT
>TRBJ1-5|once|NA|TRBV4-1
CASSQVLEAGSQPQHF
TGCGCCAGCAGCCAAGTGCTCGAGGCAGGGAGTCAGCCCCAGCATTTT
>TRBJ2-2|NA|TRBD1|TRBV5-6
CASTRQGWAGELFF
TGTGCCAGCACCCGACAGGGATGGGCCGGGGAGCTGTTTTTT
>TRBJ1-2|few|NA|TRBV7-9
CASRQDSEGYTF
TGTGCCAGCAGGCAGGACAGTGAGGGCTACACCTTC
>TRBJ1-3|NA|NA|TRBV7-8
CASSLGGRSSGNTIYF
TGTGCCAGCAGCTTAGGAGGCAGGAGCTCTGGAAACACCATATATTTT
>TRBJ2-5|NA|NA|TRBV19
CASSIKGETQYF
TGTGCCAGTAGTATAAAGGGGGAGACCCAGTACTTC
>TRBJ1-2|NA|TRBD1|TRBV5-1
CASSPTGLYGYTF
TGCGCCAGCAGCCCGACAGGGCTATATGGCTACACCTTC
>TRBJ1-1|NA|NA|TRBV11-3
CASSSGGLNTEAFF
TGTGCCAGCAGCTCCGGGGGATTAAACACTGAAGCTTTCTTT
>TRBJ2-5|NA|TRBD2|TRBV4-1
CASSQGLAGEGQETQYF
TGCGCCAGCAGCCAGGGACTAGCGGGAGAAGGTCAAGAGACCCAGTACTTC
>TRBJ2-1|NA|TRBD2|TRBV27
CASTSTSGSGYNEQFF
TGTGCCAGCACCTCGACTAGCGGGAGTGGTTACAATGAGCAGTTCTTC
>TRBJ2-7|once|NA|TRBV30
CAWAGLGTPRDEQYF
TGTGCCTGGGCCGGCCTCGGGACACCCCGTGACGAGCAGTACTTC